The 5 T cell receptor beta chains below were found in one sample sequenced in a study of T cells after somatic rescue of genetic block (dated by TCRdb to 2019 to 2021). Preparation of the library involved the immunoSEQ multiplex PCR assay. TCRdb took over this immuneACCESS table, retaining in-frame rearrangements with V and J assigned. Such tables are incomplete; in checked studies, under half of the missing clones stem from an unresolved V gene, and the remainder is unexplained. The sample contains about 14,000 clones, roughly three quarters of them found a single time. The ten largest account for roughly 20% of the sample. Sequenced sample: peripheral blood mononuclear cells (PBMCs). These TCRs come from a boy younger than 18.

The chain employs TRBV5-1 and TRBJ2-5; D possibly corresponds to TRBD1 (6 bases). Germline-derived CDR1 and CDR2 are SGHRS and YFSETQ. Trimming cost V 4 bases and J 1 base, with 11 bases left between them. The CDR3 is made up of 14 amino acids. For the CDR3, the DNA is TGCGCCAGCAGCCATCCGACAGGCCAAGAGACCCAGTACTTC. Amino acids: CASSHPTGQETQYF. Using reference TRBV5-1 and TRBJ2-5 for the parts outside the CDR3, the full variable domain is KAGVTQTPRYLIKTRGQQVTLSCSPISGHRSVSWYQQTPGQGLQFLFEYFSETQRNKGNFPGRFSGRQFSNSRSEMNVSTLELGDSALYLCASSHPTGQETQYFGPGTRLLVL.

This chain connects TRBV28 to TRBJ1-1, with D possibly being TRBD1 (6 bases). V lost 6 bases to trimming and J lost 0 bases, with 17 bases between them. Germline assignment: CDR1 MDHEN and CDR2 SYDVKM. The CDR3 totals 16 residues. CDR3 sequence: CASSLPRGFMNTEAFF. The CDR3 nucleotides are TGTGCCAGCAGCCTCCCGAGGGGGTTCATGAACACTGAAGCTTTCTTT.

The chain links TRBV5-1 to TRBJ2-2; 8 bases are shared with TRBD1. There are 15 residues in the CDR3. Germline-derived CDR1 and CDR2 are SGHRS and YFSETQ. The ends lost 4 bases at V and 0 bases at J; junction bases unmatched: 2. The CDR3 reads CASSPGGANTGELFF. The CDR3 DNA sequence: TGCGCCAGCAGCCCAGGGGGCGCGAACACCGGGGAGCTGTTTTTT.

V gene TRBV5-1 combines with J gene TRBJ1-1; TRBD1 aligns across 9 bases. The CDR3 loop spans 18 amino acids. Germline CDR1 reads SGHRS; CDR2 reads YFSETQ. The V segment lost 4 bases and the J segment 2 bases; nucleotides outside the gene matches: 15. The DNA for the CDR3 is TGCGCCAGCAGCCACAAACGTACAGGGGGCGGGGGTAACACTGAAGCTTTCTTT. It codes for CASSHKRTGGGGNTEAFF.

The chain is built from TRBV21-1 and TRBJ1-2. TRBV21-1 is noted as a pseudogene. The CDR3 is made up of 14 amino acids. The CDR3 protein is CASSKAGSYYGYTF. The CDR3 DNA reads TGTGCCAGCAGCAAAGCCGGGTCCTACTATGGCTACACCTTC.